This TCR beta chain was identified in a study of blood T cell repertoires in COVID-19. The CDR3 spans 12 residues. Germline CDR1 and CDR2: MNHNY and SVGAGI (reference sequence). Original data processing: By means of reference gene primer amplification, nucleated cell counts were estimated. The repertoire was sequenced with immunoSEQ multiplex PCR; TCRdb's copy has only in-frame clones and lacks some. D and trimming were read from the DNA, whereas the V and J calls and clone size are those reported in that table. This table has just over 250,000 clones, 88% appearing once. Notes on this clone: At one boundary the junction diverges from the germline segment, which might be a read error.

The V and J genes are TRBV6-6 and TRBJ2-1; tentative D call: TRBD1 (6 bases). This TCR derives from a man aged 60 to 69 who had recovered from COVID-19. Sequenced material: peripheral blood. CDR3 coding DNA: TGTGCCAGCAGTTACCCTAACAGGGAGCGGTTCTTC. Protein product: CASSYPNRERFF.